Shown below are 19 T cell receptor beta chains from a single sample sequenced in a study of OX40 agonist ivuxolimab in advanced cancers. The protocol used for the library was the immunoSEQ multiplex PCR assay. Drawn from immuneACCESS, this table holds only the in-frame rearrangements with V and J called that TCRdb kept. Clones are partly lost; checked studies trace under half to an unresolved V gene and leave the rest unexplained. Counted in this sample were about 22,000 clones; 70% to 90% of them appeared once. Jointly, the top ten make up 29% of the sample. The input for sequencing was CD4+ or CD8+ T cells sorted from blood, taken in a trial of the OX40 agonist ivuxolimab. The origin of the receptors is an adult with an advanced solid tumor such as melanoma, head and neck, liver or kidney cancer.

The chain recombines TRBV29-1 with TRBJ1-2; TRBD1 matches 8 bases. CDR1 SQVTM and CDR2 ANQGSEA come from the germline V gene. V lost 0 bases to trimming and J lost 4 bases; unmatched junction nucleotides: 16. This CDR3 spans 18 amino acids. CDR3 bases: TGCAGCGTTGAAGATCGTTTGGACAGGGCGGGCTTTGGCTATGGCTACACCTTC. Encoded protein: CSVEDRLDRAGFGYGYTF.

The chain is built from TRBV28 and TRBJ2-7; D is possibly TRBD2 (6 bases). Germline values: CDR1 MDHEN, CDR2 SYDVKM. V lost 3 bases and J lost 3, with 15 bases in between. The CDR3 is made up of 15 amino acids. CDR3 bases: TGTGCCAGCAGTTTGGATAGTAGCGGACTCTACGAGCAGTACTTC. It translates to CASSLDSSGLYEQYF.

This clone was observed once. The chain links TRBV19 to TRBJ2-1; D is possibly TRBD1 (6 bases). Germline CDR1 is LNHDA and CDR2 is SQIVND (reference sequence). Trimming cost V 5 bases and J 6 bases, with 11 bases left between them. The CDR3 spans 13 residues. The CDR3 DNA reads TGTGCCAGTAGTCGGGTAGGGGGCAATGAGCAGTTCTTC. It encodes CASSRVGGNEQFF. Filled out from reference TRBV19 and TRBJ2-1, the complete variable domain reads DGGITQSPKYLFRKEGQNVTLSCEQNLNHDAMYWYRQDPGQGLRLIYYSQIVNDFQKGDIAEGYSVSREKKESFPLTVTSAQKNPTAFYLCASSRVGGNEQFFGPGTRLTVL.

The chain links TRBV7-6 to TRBJ2-7; 7 nucleotides match TRBD1. The CDR3 loop spans 15 amino acids. Germline assignment: CDR1 SGHVS and CDR2 FNYEAQ. V gave up 3 bases and J gave up 0 bases; unmatched junction bases: 5. The CDR3 coding sequence is TGTGCCAGCAGCTTCGGACAGGACAGCTCCTACGAGCAGTACTTC. Translation gives CASSFGQDSSYEQYF.

V usage is TRBV7-6 and J usage is TRBJ1-5; D perhaps matches TRBD1 (5 bases). V lost 6 bases to trimming and J lost 3 bases, with 9 bases between them. Germline assignment: CDR1 SGHVS and CDR2 FNYEAQ. The CDR3 is made up of 13 amino acids. The CDR3 DNA reads as TGTGCCAGCAGGCAGGGACCCAATCAGCCCCAGCATTTT. It codes for CASRQGPNQPQHF.

The V gene is TRBV5-5, the J gene TRBJ2-1, with TRBD2 as a possible D gene (5 bases). V lost 2 bases, J lost 0 bases, and 12 bases lay in between. Germline-derived CDR1 and CDR2 are SGHKS and YYEKEE (reference sequence). This CDR3 is 16 amino acids long. Here the CDR3 reads CASSLESGSSYNEQFF. In nucleotides, the CDR3 is TGTGCCAGCAGCTTAGAGTCTGGGAGCTCCTACAATGAGCAGTTCTTC.

This chain uses TRBV7-9 with TRBJ2-1; tentatively, D is TRBD2 (6 bases). This CDR3 has 12 amino acids. CDR1 is SEHNR and CDR2 is FQNEAQ in the germline V gene (reference sequence). V was trimmed by 10 bases and J by 7 bases, leaving 14 bases between them. The CDR3 spells CANTGLMNEQFF. For the CDR3, the DNA is TGTGCCAACACGGGACTCATGAATGAGCAGTTCTTC.

The rearrangement links TRBV2 to TRBJ2-2, with D unclear. The CDR3 totals 14 residues. V was clipped by 9 bases and J by 1 base, with 12 bases between them. Germline V gene lookup returns CDR1 SNHLY and CDR2 FYNNEI. The CDR3 DNA follows: TGTGCCAGGACCCTGGCAGAGAACACCGGGGAGCTGTTTTTT. The encoded protein is CARTLAENTGELFF.

The chain recombines TRBV13 with TRBJ2-3; 11 bases are shared with TRBD2. The CDR3 runs to 18 residues. The germline V gene has CDR1 PRHDT and CDR2 FYEKMQ (reference sequence). With V trimmed by 5 bases and J by 2 bases, 12 bases remained unmatched. In DNA, the CDR3 is TGTGCCAGCAGCCCCTCGGGTAGCGGGAGGGCCGACACAGATACGCAGTATTTT. It is translated as CASSPSGSGRADTDTQYF.

CDR3 nucleotides: TGTGCCAGCAGTGATTATAGCGGGGGGGTGAAGCTGTTTTTT. Protein: CASSDYSGGVKLFF. V gene TRBV2 combines with J gene TRBJ2-2; 11 positions agree with TRBD2. CDR1 SNHLY and CDR2 FYNNEI come from the germline V gene. The CDR3 is 14 amino acids. V was pared by 3 bases and J by 12 bases, with 6 bases of the junction left unmatched.

The table lists this clone with a count of one. The V gene is TRBV29-1, the J gene TRBJ1-2, with 7 bases matching TRBD1. CDR3 length: 14 residues. After removal of 7 bases from V and 4 bases from J, the junction contained 12 bases not matched to a gene. Germline lookup yields CDR1 SQVTM and CDR2 ANQGSEA. CDR3 sequence reads: CSADGIGGFYGYTF. For the CDR3, the DNA is TGCAGCGCCGATGGGATAGGGGGCTTCTATGGCTACACCTTC.

The chain recombines TRBV9 with TRBJ1-1; D gene unclear. CDR1 SGDLS and CDR2 YYNGEE come from the germline V gene. CDR3 length: 15 residues. Trimming cost V 4 bases and J 2 bases, with 15 bases left between them. DNA of the CDR3: TGTGCCAGCAGCCCGGTCGGAGGGATCAACACTGAAGCTTTCTTT. The encoded protein is CASSPVGGINTEAFF.

In its sample, this clone was seen a few times. The V gene is TRBV28, the J gene TRBJ1-1; 7 bases align to TRBD1. Germline CDR1 is MDHEN and CDR2 is SYDVKM. V trimming: 10 bases; J trimming: 7 bases; junction bases outside the gene matches: 12. The CDR3 is 13 residues long. The CDR3 DNA follows: TGTGCCACCGACAGGGACAACATGGGTGAAGCTTTCTTT. This codes for CATDRDNMGEAFF.

The CDR3 sequence is CASSLGLARYNEQFF. In nucleotides, the CDR3 is TGTGCCAGCAGCTTAGGACTAGCGCGGTACAATGAGCAGTTCTTC. V and J are TRBV7-6 and TRBJ2-1; 8 bases map to TRBD2. Germline V CDR1 and CDR2: SGHVS, FNYEAQ. With V trimmed by 1 base and J by 4 bases, 3 bases remained unmatched. The CDR3 runs to 15 residues.

The rearrangement uses TRBV2 and TRBJ1-3; D might be TRBD1 (5 bases). The V gene lost 4 bases and the J gene lost 2 bases, with 12 bases spanning the gap. The CDR3 is 15 residues long. Germline CDR1 SNHLY, CDR2 FYNNEI. CDR3 coding DNA: TGTGCCAGCAGTGTTCACGGGACTCCTGGAAACACCATATATTTT. Protein: CASSVHGTPGNTIYF.

This CDR3 reads CASSVTGTGGDEQYF. DNA for the CDR3: TGTGCCAGCAGCGTTACCGGGACAGGGGGGGACGAGCAGTACTTC. The chain is built from TRBV9 and TRBJ2-7, with TRBD1 matching over 11 bases. Looked up from germline, CDR1 is SGDLS and CDR2 is YYNGEE. The CDR3 runs to 15 residues. V lost 2 bases and J lost 5; bases outside the gene matches: 6. The entire variable domain, with the rest obtained from reference TRBV9 and TRBJ2-7, is as follows: DSGVTQTPKHLITATGQRVTLRCSPRSGDLSVYWYQQSLDQGLQFLIQYYNGEERAKGNILERFSAQQFPDLHSELNLSSLELGDSALYFCASSVTGTGGDEQYFGPGTRLTVT.

The V and J genes are TRBV11-3 and TRBJ2-1; TRBD2 aligns across 10 bases. The CDR3 spans 16 residues. V gave up 6 bases and J gave up 7 bases; unmatched junction bases: 12. CDR1 and CDR2 (germline): SGHNT, YENEEA. CDR3 nucleotide sequence: TGTGCCAGCAGTCCTACTAGCGGGACTAATAAAAATGAGCAGTTCTTC. As protein: CASSPTSGTNKNEQFF. Variable domain in full (rest from reference TRBV11-3 and TRBJ2-1): EAGVVQSPRYKIIEKKQPVAFWCNPISGHNTLYWYLQNLGQGPELLIRYENEEAVDDSQLPKDRFSAERLKGVDSTLKIQPAELGDSAVYLCASSPTSGTNKNEQFFGPGTRLTVL.

The chain has TRBV2 and TRBJ1-3, with D maybe TRBD1 (6 bases). Germline CDR1 SNHLY, CDR2 FYNNEI. The CDR3 runs to 17 residues. The V and J ends lost 1 base and 0 bases respectively, with 13 bases between them. The DNA for the CDR3 is TGTGCCAGCAGTGAAGGCAGGGGCCGTAGCTCTGGAAACACCATATATTTT. Amino acids: CASSEGRGRSSGNTIYF. The variable domain in full, completed from reference TRBV2 and TRBJ1-3, reads EPEVTQTPSHQVTQMGQEVILRCVPISNHLYFYWYRQILGQKVEFLVSFYNNEISEKSEIFDDQFSVERPDGSNFTLKIRSTKLEDSAMYFCASSEGRGRSSGNTIYFGEGSWLTVV.

By share, this clone ranks as large. V usage is TRBV27 and J usage is TRBJ1-5; 7 bases are shared with TRBD1. Germline V lookup: CDR1 MNHEY, CDR2 SMNVEV (reference sequence). V was clipped by 6 bases and J by 9 bases; unmatched bases: 14. The CDR3 has 15 residues. The CDR3 DNA is TGTGCCAGCAGGTCCTCCGGGACAGCCCAATTGCCCCAGCATTTT. This sequence encodes CASRSSGTAQLPQHF.